These 13 T cell receptor beta chains came from one sample sequenced in a study of cytomegalovirus exposure and HLA in healthy donors. The data were produced by immunoSEQ multiplex PCR, yet TCRdb's version contains in-frame clones alone and is incomplete. The table lists over 150,000 clones, about 82% of them singletons. The sequenced material came from PBMCs. The receptors here all came from a human donor in good health.

J is TRBJ1-3 and V is TRBV6-5; 8 positions match TRBD1. The V gene's germline CDR1 is MNHEY and CDR2 SVGAGI. V shed 5 bases and J 4 bases; nucleotides not matched to a gene: 4. The length of the CDR3 is 14 residues. The CDR3 coding sequence is TGTGCCAGCAGTGGACAGGGCGGGGGAAACACCATATATTTT. Translating it yields CASSGQGGGNTIYF.

The V call is TRBV5-4, the J call TRBJ1-2; 7 bases agree with TRBD1. CDR3 length: 13 residues. Germline V gene lookup returns CDR1 SGHNT and CDR2 YYREEE (reference sequence). J gave up 4 bases and V 4 bases, and 4 bases lay outside the gene matches. The CDR3 is CASSDGTAYGYTF. The CDR3 DNA reads TGTGCCAGCAGCGACGGGACAGCCTATGGCTACACCTTC.

The chain combines TRBV28 with TRBJ1-5; TRBD1 aligns across 12 bases. V lost 3 bases, J lost 8 bases, and 5 bases stayed unmatched. Germline V gene lookup returns CDR1 MDHEN and CDR2 SYDVKM. This CDR3 has 15 residues. The CDR3 loop is CASSLGTGGKEPQHF. The CDR3 DNA reads as TGTGCCAGCAGTTTGGGGACAGGGGGCAAGGAGCCCCAGCATTTT.

The CDR3 spells CASSPGTGGVYEQYF. Here the CDR3 DNA reads TGTGCCAGTTCCCCCGGGACAGGGGGCGTCTACGAGCAGTACTTC. This chain links TRBV18 with TRBJ2-7; TRBD1 agrees at 12 bases. The length of the CDR3 is 15 residues. V shed 9 bases and J 3 bases; nucleotides not matched to a gene: 9. Germline assignment: CDR1 KGHSH and CDR2 LQKENI.

This clone was counted once. This rearrangement joins TRBV18 to TRBJ1-2, with D perhaps matching TRBD1 (5 bases). The CDR3 sequence is 13 residues long. Germline V gene data show CDR1 as KGHSH and CDR2 as LQKENI. Trimming removed 4 bases at V and 6 bases at J, with 12 bases between. The DNA for the CDR3 is TGTGCCAGCTCACTTGGGACTGGTGATGGCTACACCTTC. Its translation is CASSLGTGDGYTF.

This chain uses TRBV7-6 with TRBJ2-1, with 11 bases aligning to TRBD2. Looked up from germline, CDR1 is SGHVS and CDR2 is FNYEAQ. The CDR3 is made up of 16 amino acids. The V and J ends lost 5 bases and 8 bases, in that order; junction bases with no gene match: 11. The CDR3 DNA follows: TGTGCCAGCAGCCCGACTAGCGGGAAAGTGGGGGATGAGCAGTTCTTC. Its protein is CASSPTSGKVGDEQFF. Full variable domain (rest looked up from reference TRBV7-6 and TRBJ2-1): GAGVSQSPRYKVTKRGQDVALRCDPISGHVSLYWYRQALGQGPEFLTYFNYEAQQDKSGLPNDRFSAERPEGSISTLTIQRTEQRDSAMYRCASSPTSGKVGDEQFFGPGTRLTVL.

This chain links TRBV14 with TRBJ1-2, with no clear D. The CDR3 contains 12 residues. Germline values: CDR1 SGHDN, CDR2 FVKESK. The V gene lost 4 bases and the J gene lost 2 bases, with 5 bases spanning the gap. The CDR3 loop is CASSRPNYGYTF. The CDR3 DNA reads TGTGCCAGCAGCCGTCCAAACTATGGCTACACCTTC.

This sequence joins TRBV27 and TRBJ2-5, with TRBD1 identical over 8 bases. Germline V gives CDR1 MNHEY, CDR2 SMNVEV (reference sequence). V gave up 6 bases and J gave up 1 base; unmatched junction bases: 1. The CDR3 consists of 13 residues. The CDR3 reads CASRGQGQETQYF. DNA for the CDR3: TGTGCCAGCAGAGGACAGGGCCAAGAGACCCAGTACTTC.

The DNA for the CDR3 is TGCGCCAGCAGCCAACAACTAGCGGGGGGTACAGATACGCAGTATTTT. The encoded protein is CASSQQLAGGTDTQYF. This chain links TRBV4-3 with TRBJ2-3, with TRBD2 identical over 12 bases. The germline gives CDR1 LGHNA, CDR2 YSLEER. Unmatched junction bases numbered 3, after V lost 2 bases and J lost 3 bases. The CDR3 consists of 16 residues.

The chain employs TRBV28 and TRBJ2-7, with TRBD1 matching 8 bases. Trimming took 6 bases from V and 2 from J; bases not matched to a gene: 3. This CDR3 has 13 amino acids. CDR1 is MDHEN and CDR2 is SYDVKM in the germline V gene. The CDR3 nucleotides are TGTGCCAGCAGAACAGGGGGGACCTACGAGCAGTACTTC. This gives the protein CASRTGGTYEQYF.

The V gene is TRBV28, the J gene TRBJ2-7; TRBD1 aligns across 9 bases. V lost 6 bases to trimming and J lost 5 bases; unmatched junction nucleotides: 14. Germline V gene sequence: CDR1 MDHEN, CDR2 SYDVKM. The CDR3 runs 16 residues. The CDR3 reads CASSSATGTGFNEQYF. Written as DNA, the CDR3 is TGTGCCAGCAGCAGCGCAACCGGGACAGGGTTCAACGAGCAGTACTTC.

This clone was counted once. This rearrangement joins TRBV28 to TRBJ2-1, with D hard to call. Germline assignment: CDR1 MDHEN and CDR2 SYDVKM. With 5 bases removed from V and 4 bases from J, the gap between germline ends came to 12 bases. This CDR3 region has 14 residues. The CDR3 DNA reads TGTGCCAGCAGTGACCCCAGCGTTTACAATGAGCAGTTCTTC. Protein sequence: CASSDPSVYNEQFF.

V gene TRBV5-4 combines with J gene TRBJ1-1; D remains unclear. The CDR3 totals 12 residues. Germline V lookup: CDR1 SGHNT, CDR2 YYREEE (reference sequence). The V gene lost 1 base and the J gene lost 9 bases, with 10 bases spanning the gap. The CDR3 nucleotides are TGTGCCAGCAGCTTGACCGGTTCGAAAGCTTTCTTT. Translated, it gives CASSLTGSKAFF.